The 25 T cell receptor beta chains in this list originate from one sample, sequenced in a study of breast tumors, draining lymph nodes, adjacent tissues. TCRdb reprocessed the multiplex PCR reads with MiXCR, giving one entry per CDR3 protein. The table records about 130,000 distinct CDR3 sequences, 15% to 20% of them present only once. The lymph nodes were axillary draining lymph nodes from breast cancer patients. Sequencing was done on a sample of axillary lymph node tissue. The receptors were sampled from a female donor with breast cancer. Some clones in this sample may be carry-over from other donors' samples.

This clonotype showed up many times. The V and J genes are TRBV16 and TRBJ2-7, with 8 bases fitting TRBD1. The germline gives CDR1 KGHSY, CDR2 FQNENV. The junction had 8 bases not matched to a gene; V was cut back by 1 base and J by 3 bases. The CDR3 sequence is 16 residues long. CDR3 in amino acids: CASSQWGGTGGYEQYF. The CDR3 nucleotides read TGTGCCAGCAGCCAATGGGGCGGGACAGGAGGCTACGAGCAGTACTTC.

This clonotype has ten or more counts. The chain is built from TRBV4-1 and TRBJ2-7, with D possibly being TRBD1 (5 bases). CDR1 and CDR2 (germline): MGHRA, YSYEKL. Trimming stripped 0 bases from V and 3 bases from J, with 12 bases between. CDR3 size: 15 residues. The CDR3 DNA sequence: TGCGCCAGCAGCCAAGATGGGGCGGACGGCTACGAGCAGTACTTC. This codes for CASSQDGADGYEQYF.

Comments on this clonotype: Possible read error: a much larger clone is one base away. The chain couples TRBV5-6 to TRBJ1-2, with D possibly matching TRBD1 (5 bases). The V gene's germline CDR1 is SGHDT and CDR2 YYEEEE. CDR3 length: 13 residues. CDR3 in DNA: TGTGCCAGCAGCTTCGGGGCGTTCTATGGCTGCACCTTC. Amino acid sequence: CASSFGAFYGCTF. Filled out from reference TRBV5-6 and TRBJ1-2, the complete variable domain reads DAGVTQSPTHLIKTRGQQVTLRCSPKSGHDTVSWYQQALGQGPQFIFQYYEEEERQRGNFPDRFSGHQFPNYSSELNVNALLLGDSALYLCASSFGAFYGCTFGSGTRLTVV.

Details on this clonotype: A much larger clone lies a single base off, so this may be a read error. The chain is built from TRBV6-1 and TRBJ1-2; 9 bases fit TRBD1. Per the germline V gene, CDR1 is MNHNS and CDR2 is SASEGT. The CDR3 sequence is 14 residues long. The CDR3 DNA sequence: TGTGCCAGCAGAACAGGGGGCGAATACTATGGCCACACCTTC. Translation gives CASRTGGEYYGHTF.

This clonotype was counted ten times or more. The J gene is TRBJ2-3, the V gene TRBV4-2; 9 positions match TRBD2. The V gene end was trimmed by 6 bases and the J gene end by 0 bases; junction bases not matched to a gene: 7. The CDR3 covers 16 residues. Looked up from germline, CDR1 is LGHNA and CDR2 is YNFKEQ. In DNA, the CDR3 is TGTGCCAGCAGTACCGCGGGGGGGCCCAGCACAGATACGCAGTATTTT. It is translated as CASSTAGGPSTDTQYF.

With respect to this clonotype: A much more abundant neighbour one base away suggests this may be a read error. The chain combines TRBV11-2 with TRBJ2-5; D possibly corresponds to TRBD1 (5 bases). This CDR3 contains 15 residues. The germline V and J ends were trimmed by 9 bases and 1 base, with 18 bases remaining between them. Germline V gene lookup returns CDR1 SGHAT and CDR2 FQNNGV. CDR3: CASSFLWGRQETQYF. The CDR3 DNA reads TGTGCCAGTAGTTTTTTGTGGGGCCGCCAAGAGACCCAGTACTTC.

This clonotype was seen at least ten times. The V gene is TRBV19, the J gene TRBJ2-5; TRBD2 matches 8 bases. Germline CDR1 LNHDA, CDR2 SQIVND (reference sequence). The CDR3 totals 15 residues. J gave up 1 base and V 4 bases, and 5 bases lay outside the gene matches. The CDR3 loop reads CASSTRLARQETQYF. CDR3 nucleotide sequence: TGTGCCAGTAGTACCCGACTAGCGCGCCAAGAGACCCAGTACTTC.

This clonotype was seen a handful of times. The gene calls are TRBV5-1 and TRBJ1-4; D is uncertain. This CDR3 has 15 amino acids. Per germline, CDR1 SGHRS and CDR2 YFSETQ. With 1 base removed from V and 0 bases from J, the gap between germline ends came to 7 bases. CDR3 protein: CASSLSGATNEKLFF. For the CDR3, the DNA is TGCGCCAGCAGCTTGTCCGGGGCAACTAATGAAAAACTGTTTTTT.

This clonotype occurred many times. V and J are TRBV3-1 and TRBJ2-7, with TRBD1 as a possible D gene (6 bases). V was trimmed by 7 bases and J by 4 bases, leaving 20 bases between them. Germline V gene sequence: CDR1 LGHDT, CDR2 YNNKEL (reference sequence). The CDR3 covers 15 residues. The CDR3 DNA follows: TGTGCCAGCACTACTAGAAAACAGGGTCGGTACGAGCAGTACTTC. Amino acid sequence: CASTTRKQGRYEQYF.

The chain employs TRBV5-6 and TRBJ1-6; no clear D. Trimming took 1 base from V and 0 from J, leaving 11 bases between them. The CDR3 loop spans 17 amino acids. In germline, CDR1 is SGHDT, CDR2 YYEEEE. CDR3 DNA sequence: TGTGCCAGCAGCTTGCAGATAGAAGGCTCCTATAATTCACCCCTCCACTTT. Protein: CASSLQIEGSYNSPLHF.

This clonotype was detected only a few times. J is TRBJ2-7 and V is TRBV18; a possible D gene is TRBD1 (5 bases). V lost 2 bases to trimming and J lost 5 bases, with 16 bases between them. The CDR3 is 15 residues long. Germline assignment: CDR1 KGHSH and CDR2 LQKENI. CDR3 region: CASSPSREKVNEQYF. CDR3 bases: TGTGCCAGCTCACCAAGCAGGGAAAAGGTTAACGAGCAGTACTTC.

This clonotype was observed a handful of times. The chain couples TRBV7-2 to TRBJ2-4; the match to TRBD2 covers 10 bases. V was clipped by 5 bases and J by 4 bases; unmatched bases: 5. The CDR3 is 15 residues long. Germline loops: CDR1 SGHTA, CDR2 FQGNSA. The CDR3 spells CASSAQLAGKNIQYF. For the CDR3, the DNA is TGTGCCAGCAGCGCCCAACTAGCGGGGAAAAACATTCAGTACTTC.

J is TRBJ1-1 and V is TRBV4-1; 7 nucleotides agree with TRBD1. V was pared by 3 bases and J by 1 base, with 14 bases of the junction left unmatched. The CDR3 spans 18 residues. CDR1 and CDR2 (germline): MGHRA, YSYEKL. This chain's CDR3 is CASSQGRTGLPTNTEAFF. Here the CDR3 DNA reads TGCGCCAGCAGCCAGGGACGGACAGGCCTGCCTACGAACACTGAAGCTTTCTTT.

This clonotype was observed at least ten times. This sequence joins TRBV27 and TRBJ2-7; D is ambiguous. The CDR3 totals 13 residues. Germline lookup yields CDR1 MNHEY and CDR2 SMNVEV (reference sequence). Trimming stripped 2 bases from V and 5 bases from J, with 10 bases between. The CDR3, as DNA: TGTGCCAGCAGTTTAGTTCACACTAACGAGCAGTACTTC. Translated: CASSLVHTNEQYF.

The chain carries TRBV20-1 and TRBJ1-5; 7 nucleotides align to TRBD1. Looked up from germline, CDR1 is DFQATT and CDR2 is SNEGSKA (reference sequence). The CDR3 totals 14 residues. V dropped 4 bases and J dropped 4; count of bases not matched to a gene: 7. CDR3 nucleotide sequence: TGCAGTGCTACCGCCGGGACAGCTAATCAGCCCCAGCATTTT. Its translation is CSATAGTANQPQHF.

With respect to this clonotype: A much larger clone sits a single nucleotide away, making a read error possible. Here the CDR3 reads CASSYSTPGYAF. The DNA of the CDR3 is TGTGCCAGCAGTTACTCTACGCCTGGCTACGCCTTC. The chain couples TRBV6-5 to TRBJ1-2; D ambiguous. The germline V gene has CDR1 MNHEY and CDR2 SVGAGI. The CDR3 has 12 residues.

This clonotype was recorded many times. The J gene is TRBJ2-3, the V gene TRBV12-5; D is perhaps TRBD1 (6 bases). The germline V gene has CDR1 LGHNT and CDR2 FRNRAP. V was clipped by 5 bases and J by 2 bases, with 14 bases between them. The CDR3 runs to 15 residues. The CDR3 sequence: CASGHGAGATDTQYF. CDR3 DNA: TGTGCTAGTGGTCACGGGGCAGGGGCCACAGATACGCAGTATTTT.

This clonotype was detected many times. J is TRBJ2-5 and V is TRBV11-1; either TRBD1 or TRBD2 may supply D (5 bases each). The germline gives CDR1 SGHAT, CDR2 FQDESV (reference sequence). With 6 bases removed from V and 2 bases from J, the gap between germline ends came to 13 bases. The CDR3 extends over 14 amino acids. The DNA for the CDR3 is TGTGCCAGCAGGCAGGGACCGAAACAAGAGACCCAGTACTTC. Translated, it gives CASRQGPKQETQYF.

On this clonotype: This may come from a read error, since a much larger clone is one base off. The CDR3 sequence is CASSLDRGRTNEKPFF. CDR3 in DNA: TGTGCCAGCAGCTTGGACAGGGGGAGGACTAATGAAAAACCGTTTTTT. V is TRBV5-6 and J is TRBJ1-4, with 8 bases aligning to TRBD1. This CDR3 comprises 16 residues. Germline V gives CDR1 SGHDT, CDR2 YYEEEE.

This clonotype was observed many times. The chain employs TRBV5-6 and TRBJ1-5, with 8 bases that match TRBD1. This CDR3 spans 15 amino acids. V was clipped by 1 base and J by 6 bases; unmatched bases: 6. Germline-derived CDR1 and CDR2 are SGHDT and YYEEEE. Here the CDR3 reads CASSLWTGMSQPQHF. CDR3 coding DNA: TGTGCCAGCAGCTTGTGGACAGGGATGTCTCAGCCCCAGCATTTT.

This clonotype has at least ten counts. V gene TRBV19 combines with J gene TRBJ1-2; no definite D call. Germline loops: CDR1 LNHDA, CDR2 SQIVND (reference sequence). Deletions cut 5 bases from V and 3 bases from J, with 7 bases between. This CDR3 comprises 12 residues. For the CDR3, the DNA is TGTGCCAGTAGTGAAGGGTACTATGGCTACACCTTC. As protein: CASSEGYYGYTF.

Regarding this clonotype: A much more abundant neighbour one base away suggests this may be a read error. This chain links TRBV29-1 with TRBJ2-3; D is possibly TRBD2 (5 bases). Germline assignment: CDR1 SQVTM and CDR2 ANQGSEA. This CDR3 has 15 amino acids. Trimming left V 6 bases short and J 3 bases short, with 19 bases between. CDR3 in DNA: TGCAGCGTCAGACCTGGCGTGGAGGTGACAGATACGCAGTATTTT. Its protein product is CSVRPGVEVTDTQYF.

This clonotype occurred a few times. The chain recombines TRBV28 with TRBJ2-1; 9 bases are a match to TRBD2. This CDR3 has 18 amino acids. Trimming cost V 7 bases and J 8 bases; bases outside gene matches: 21. CDR1 is MDHEN, CDR2 SYDVKM, per germline. CDR3 DNA sequence: TGTGCCAGCAAGGGGGCTAGCGGGGCTAAAGTGGGAGACCATGAGCAGTTCTTC. Its translation is CASKGASGAKVGDHEQFF.

This clonotype appeared a few times. This chain connects TRBV2 to TRBJ1-4; 10 nucleotides align to TRBD1. Unmatched junction bases numbered 8, after V lost 4 bases and J lost 12 bases. CDR1 is SNHLY, CDR2 FYNNEI, per germline. The length of the CDR3 is 14 residues. The CDR3 loop is CASSVGQGEEELFF. As DNA, the CDR3 is TGTGCCAGCAGTGTCGGACAGGGGGAGGAAGAACTGTTTTTT.

This clonotype has ten or more counts. The chain joins TRBV7-2 to TRBJ2-3, with 10 bases identical to TRBD2. CDR3 length equals 16 residues. Germline V gene lookup returns CDR1 SGHTA and CDR2 FQGNSA. J was trimmed by 2 bases and V by 5 bases; bases with no gene match: 7. In nucleotides, the CDR3 is TGTGCCAGCAGCCTTAGCGGGAGGCTCCCCACAGATACGCAGTATTTT. Its translation is CASSLSGRLPTDTQYF.